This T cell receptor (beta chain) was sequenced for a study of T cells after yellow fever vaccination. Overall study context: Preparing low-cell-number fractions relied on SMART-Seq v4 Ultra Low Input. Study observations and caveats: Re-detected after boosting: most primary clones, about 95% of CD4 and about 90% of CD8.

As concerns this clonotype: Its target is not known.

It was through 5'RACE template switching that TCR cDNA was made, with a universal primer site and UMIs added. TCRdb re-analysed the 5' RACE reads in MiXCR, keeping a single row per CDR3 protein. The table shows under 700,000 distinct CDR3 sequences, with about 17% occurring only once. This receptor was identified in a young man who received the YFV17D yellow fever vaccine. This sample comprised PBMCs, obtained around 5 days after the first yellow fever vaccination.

CDR3 residues: CASSYLSIGQFF. CDR3 nucleotide sequence: TGTGCCAGCAGTTACCTATCAATCGGGCAGTTCTTC. This chain uses TRBV6-6 with TRBJ2-1; no clear D. Germline V gene lookup returns CDR1 MNHNY and CDR2 SVGAGI (reference sequence). This CDR3 contains 12 residues. Trimming left V 2 bases short and J 12 bases short, with 11 bases between.